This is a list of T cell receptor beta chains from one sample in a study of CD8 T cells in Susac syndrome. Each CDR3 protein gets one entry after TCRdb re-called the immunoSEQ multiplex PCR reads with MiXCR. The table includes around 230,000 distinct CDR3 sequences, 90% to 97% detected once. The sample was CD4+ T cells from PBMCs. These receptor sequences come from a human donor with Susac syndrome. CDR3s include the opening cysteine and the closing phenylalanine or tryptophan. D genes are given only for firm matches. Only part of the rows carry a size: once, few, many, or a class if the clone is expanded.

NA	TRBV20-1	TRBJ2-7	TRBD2	CSAAVSGSYEQYF	TGCAGTGCTGCGGTTAGCGGGAGCTACGAGCAGTACTTC
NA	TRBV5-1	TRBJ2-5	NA	CASSSQPGREETQYF	TGCGCCAGCAGCTCTCAACCGGGGCGAGAAGAGACCCAGTACTTC
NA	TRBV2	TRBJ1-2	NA	CASSESSLYGYTF	TGTGCCAGCAGTGAATCTTCACTCTATGGCTACACCTTC
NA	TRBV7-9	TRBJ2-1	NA	CASSFGEEQFF	TGTGCCAGCAGCTTCGGCGAAGAGCAGTTCTTC
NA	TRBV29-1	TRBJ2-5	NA	CSVRSLLGETQYF	TGCAGCGTTCGATCTCTCCTCGGGGAGACCCAGTACTTC
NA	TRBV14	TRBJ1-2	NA	CASSRLGGQTNYGYTF	TGTGCCAGCAGCCGATTGGGAGGACAAACTAACTATGGCTACACCTTC
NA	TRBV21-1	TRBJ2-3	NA	CASSKFDSLGPDTQYF	TGTGCCAGCAGCAAATTTGACAGCCTTGGACCAGATACGCAGTATTTT
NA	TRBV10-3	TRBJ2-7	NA	CAIRTSGEQYF	TGTGCCATCAGGACGTCCGGGGAGCAGTACTTC
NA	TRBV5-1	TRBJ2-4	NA	CASSLGGAPTEIAKNIQYF	TGCGCCAGCAGCTTGGGGGGGGCACCAACCGAAATAGCCAAAAACATTCAGTACTTC
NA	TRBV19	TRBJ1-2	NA	CASSIRPANYGYTF	TGTGCCAGTAGTATTCGTCCGGCTAACTATGGCTACACCTTC
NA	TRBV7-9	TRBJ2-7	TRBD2	CASTQPGTSGTQYF	TGTGCCAGCACCCAGCCCGGGACTAGCGGGACACAGTACTTC
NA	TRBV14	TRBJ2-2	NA	CASSQVIGTTNTGELFF	TGTGCCAGCAGCCAGGTCATAGGGACAACGAACACCGGGGAGCTGTTTTTT
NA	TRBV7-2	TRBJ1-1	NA	CASRDKDRRNTEAFF	TGTGCCAGCAGAGACAAGGACAGAAGGAACACTGAAGCTTTCTTT
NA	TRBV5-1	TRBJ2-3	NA	CASSLVLDTDTQYF	TGCGCCAGCAGCTTGGTCTTGGACACAGATACGCAGTATTTT
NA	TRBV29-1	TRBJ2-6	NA	CSVVQFSGANVLTF	TGCAGCGTAGTCCAGTTCTCTGGGGCCAACGTCCTGACTTTC
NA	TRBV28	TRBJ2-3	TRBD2	CASSPTSGKADTQYF	TGTGCCAGCAGTCCGACTAGCGGGAAGGCAGATACGCAGTATTTT
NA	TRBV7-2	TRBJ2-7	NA	CASSWDSTFGYEQYF	TGTGCCAGCAGTTGGGACTCCACGTTTGGCTACGAGCAGTACTTC
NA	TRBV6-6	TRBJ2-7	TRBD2	CASSYSSGRAYEQYF	TGTGCCAGCAGTTACTCTAGCGGGAGGGCCTACGAGCAGTACTTC
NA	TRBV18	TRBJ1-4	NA	CASSPVSTPKDGEKLFF	TGTGCCAGCTCACCTGTATCGACCCCCAAGGACGGTGAAAAACTGTTTTTT
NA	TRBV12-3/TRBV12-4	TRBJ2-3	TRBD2	CASSPRTKRGTDTQYF	TGTGCCAGCAGTCCCAGGACTAAGCGGGGGACAGATACGCAGTATTTT
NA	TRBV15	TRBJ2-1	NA	CATSRGTDPGNEQFF	TGTGCCACCAGCAGAGGAACGGACCCTGGCAATGAGCAGTTCTTC
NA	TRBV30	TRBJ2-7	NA	CATETSGEQYF	TGTGCCACCGAGACCTCGGGGGAGCAGTACTTC
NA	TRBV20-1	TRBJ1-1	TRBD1	CSARSGTVNTEAFF	TGCAGTGCTAGATCCGGGACAGTCAACACTGAAGCTTTCTTT
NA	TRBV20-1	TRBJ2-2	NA	CSARFTNTGELFF	TGCAGTGCTAGGTTCACGAACACCGGGGAGCTGTTTTTT
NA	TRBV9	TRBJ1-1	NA	CASSRYPGTEAFF	TGTGCCAGCAGCCGATACCCGGGGACTGAAGCTTTCTTT
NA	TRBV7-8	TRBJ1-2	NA	CASRGRLSIYGYTF	TGTGCCAGCAGAGGACGGCTGTCGATCTATGGCTACACCTTC
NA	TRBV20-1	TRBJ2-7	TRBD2	CSARLAGYYEQYF	TGCAGTGCTAGACTAGCGGGGTACTACGAGCAGTACTTC
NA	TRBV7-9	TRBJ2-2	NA	CASLSTGSNTGELFF	TGTGCCAGCCTATCGACAGGTTCGAACACCGGGGAGCTGTTTTTT
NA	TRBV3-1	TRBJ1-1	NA	CASRTPGVGTEAFF	TGTGCCAGCAGAACCCCAGGGGTAGGCACTGAAGCTTTCTTT
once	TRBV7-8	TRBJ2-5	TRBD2	CASSTGLAGARLWAQYF	TGTGCCAGCAGCACCGGACTAGCGGGAGCCAGACTGTGGGCCCAGTACTTC
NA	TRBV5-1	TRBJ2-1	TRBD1	CASSLDGQGYNEQFF	TGCGCCAGCAGCTTGGACGGACAGGGGTACAATGAGCAGTTCTTC
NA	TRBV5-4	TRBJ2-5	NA	CASSLGLSPETQYF	TGTGCCAGCAGCTTGGGACTATCTCCGGAGACCCAGTACTTC
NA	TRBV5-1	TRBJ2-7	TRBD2	CASSLAGGSGSVYEQYF	TGCGCCAGCAGCTTGGCCGGGGGGAGCGGGAGTGTCTACGAGCAGTACTTC
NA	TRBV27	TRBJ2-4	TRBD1	CASSLTGGAWSAKNIQYF	TGTGCCAGCAGTTTAACAGGGGGCGCCTGGTCGGCCAAAAACATTCAGTACTTC
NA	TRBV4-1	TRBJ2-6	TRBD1	CASSQDTGTGRSGANVLTF	TGCGCCAGCAGCCAAGACACCGGGACAGGGCGGTCTGGGGCCAACGTCCTGACTTTC
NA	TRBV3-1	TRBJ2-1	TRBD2	CASKTSLSSYNEQFF	TGTGCCAGCAAGACTAGCCTGAGCTCCTACAATGAGCAGTTCTTC
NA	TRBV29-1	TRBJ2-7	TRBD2	CSVGPTGTSIYEQYF	TGCAGCGTTGGGCCCACCGGGACTAGTATATACGAGCAGTACTTC
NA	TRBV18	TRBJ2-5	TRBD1	CASSPGTGKQETQYF	TGTGCCAGCTCTCCCGGGACAGGGAAACAAGAGACCCAGTACTTC
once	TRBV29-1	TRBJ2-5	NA	CSVTHEASTGTQYF	TGCAGCGTCACGCACGAGGCAAGCACCGGGACCCAGTACTTC
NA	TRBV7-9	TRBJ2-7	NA	CASSLDRTDEQYF	TGTGCCAGCAGCTTAGACAGAACAGACGAGCAGTACTTC